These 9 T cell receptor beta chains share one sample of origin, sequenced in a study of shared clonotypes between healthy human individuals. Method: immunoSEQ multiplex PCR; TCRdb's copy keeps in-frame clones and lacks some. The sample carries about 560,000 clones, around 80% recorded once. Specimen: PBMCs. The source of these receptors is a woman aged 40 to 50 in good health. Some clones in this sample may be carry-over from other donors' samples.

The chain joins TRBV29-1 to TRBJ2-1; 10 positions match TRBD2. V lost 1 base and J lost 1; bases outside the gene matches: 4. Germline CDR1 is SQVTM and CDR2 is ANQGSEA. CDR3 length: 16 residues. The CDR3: CSVEGASGSSYNEQFF. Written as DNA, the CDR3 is TGCAGCGTTGAAGGCGCTAGCGGGAGTTCCTACAATGAGCAGTTCTTC.

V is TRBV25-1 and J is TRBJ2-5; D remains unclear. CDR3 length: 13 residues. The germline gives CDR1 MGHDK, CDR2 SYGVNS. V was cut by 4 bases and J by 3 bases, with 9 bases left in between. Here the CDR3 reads CASSGHGKETQYF. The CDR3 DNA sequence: TGTGCCAGCAGTGGACATGGGAAAGAGACCCAGTACTTC.

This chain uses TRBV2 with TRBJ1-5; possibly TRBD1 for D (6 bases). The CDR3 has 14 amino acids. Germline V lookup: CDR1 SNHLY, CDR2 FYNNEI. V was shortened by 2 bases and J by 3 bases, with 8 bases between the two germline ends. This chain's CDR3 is CASSERGNNQPQHF. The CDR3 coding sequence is TGTGCCAGCAGTGAAAGGGGGAACAATCAGCCCCAGCATTTT.

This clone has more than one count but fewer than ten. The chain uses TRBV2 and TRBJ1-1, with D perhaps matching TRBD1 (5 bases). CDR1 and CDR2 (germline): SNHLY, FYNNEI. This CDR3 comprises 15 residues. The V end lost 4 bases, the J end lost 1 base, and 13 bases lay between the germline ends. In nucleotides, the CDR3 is TGTGCCAGCAGTGGACAGTTATTACAGAACACTGAAGCTTTCTTT. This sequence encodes CASSGQLLQNTEAFF.

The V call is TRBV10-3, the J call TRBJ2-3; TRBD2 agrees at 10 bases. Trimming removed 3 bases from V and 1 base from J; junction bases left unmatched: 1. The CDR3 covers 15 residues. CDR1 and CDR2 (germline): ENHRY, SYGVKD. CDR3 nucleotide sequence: TGTGCCATCAGTGATACTAGCGGGGGCACAGATACGCAGTATTTT. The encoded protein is CAISDTSGGTDTQYF.

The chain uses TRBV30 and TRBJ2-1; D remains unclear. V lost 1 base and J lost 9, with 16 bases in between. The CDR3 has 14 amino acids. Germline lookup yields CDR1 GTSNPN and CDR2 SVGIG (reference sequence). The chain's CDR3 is CAWSETAARGEQFF. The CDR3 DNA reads TGTGCCTGGAGTGAGACGGCTGCCAGAGGTGAGCAGTTCTTC. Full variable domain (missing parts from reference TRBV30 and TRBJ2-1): SQTIHQWPATLVQPVGSPLSLECTVEGTSNPNLYWYRQAAGRGLQLLFYSVGIGQISSEVPQNLSASRPQDRQFILSSKKLLLSDSGFYLCAWSETAARGEQFFGPGTRLTVL.

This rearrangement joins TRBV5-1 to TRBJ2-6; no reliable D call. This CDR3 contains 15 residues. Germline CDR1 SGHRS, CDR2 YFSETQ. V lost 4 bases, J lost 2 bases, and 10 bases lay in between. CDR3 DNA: TGCGCCAGCAGCCCAGGTAGGGCTGGGGCCAACGTCCTGACTTTC. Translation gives CASSPGRAGANVLTF. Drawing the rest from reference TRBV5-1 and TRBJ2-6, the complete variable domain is KAGVTQTPRYLIKTRGQQVTLSCSPISGHRSVSWYQQTPGQGLQFLFEYFSETQRNKGNFPGRFSGRQFSNSRSEMNVSTLELGDSALYLCASSPGRAGANVLTFGAGSRLTVL.

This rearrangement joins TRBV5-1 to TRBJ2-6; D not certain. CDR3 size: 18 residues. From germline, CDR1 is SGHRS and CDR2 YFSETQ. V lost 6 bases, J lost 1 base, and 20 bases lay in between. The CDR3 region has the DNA TGCGCCAGCACAAAGGACCCACCCGGCCCTTCTGGGGCCAACGTCCTGACTTTC. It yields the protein CASTKDPPGPSGANVLTF.

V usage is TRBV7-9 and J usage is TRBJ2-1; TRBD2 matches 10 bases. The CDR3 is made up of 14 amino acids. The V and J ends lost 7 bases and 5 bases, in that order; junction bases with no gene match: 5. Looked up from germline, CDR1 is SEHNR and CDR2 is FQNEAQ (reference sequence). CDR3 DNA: TGTGCCAGCACAAAACTAGCGGGAAACAATGAGCAGTTCTTC. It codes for CASTKLAGNNEQFF.